These T cell receptor beta chains were read from a single sample in a study of cytomegalovirus exposure and HLA in healthy donors. Using immunoSEQ multiplex PCR, the repertoire was profiled, and TCRdb retains in-frame clones only, with some absent. The data contain 150,000 to 200,000 clones, 84% of them singletons. Specimen: PBMCs. The receptors were gathered from a man aged 18 to 29 in good health and CMV-seronegative. CDR3s include the opening cysteine and the closing phenylalanine or tryptophan. Fields, in order: clone size, J gene, D gene, V gene, CDR3 length, CDR3 protein, CDR3 DNA. D genes are given only for firm matches. Clone size, where shown, is once, few, many, or a class for clones that have expanded.

clone_size: NA
j_call: TRBJ1-5
d_call: NA
v_call: TRBV4-2
cdr3_length: 16
cdr3_aa: CASSQDYKRGSQPQHF
cdr3_nt: TGTGCCAGCAGCCAAGACTACAAAAGAGGTAGTCAGCCCCAGCATTTT

clone_size: NA
j_call: TRBJ1-1
d_call: NA
v_call: TRBV12-2
cdr3_length: 15
cdr3_aa: CASRLVKGLGTEAFF
cdr3_nt: TGTGCAAGTCGCTTAGTCAAGGGGTTAGGCACTGAAGCTTTCTTT

clone_size: once
j_call: TRBJ1-4
d_call: TRBD1
v_call: TRBV10-3
cdr3_length: 15
cdr3_aa: CAISDGQGALEKLFF
cdr3_nt: TGTGCCATCAGTGACGGACAGGGGGCACTTGAAAAACTGTTTTTT

clone_size: once
j_call: TRBJ2-1
d_call: NA
v_call: TRBV7-3
cdr3_length: 13
cdr3_aa: CASSPGTSGEQFF
cdr3_nt: TGTGCCAGCAGCCCAGGGACTTCTGGTGAGCAGTTCTTC

clone_size: NA
j_call: TRBJ1-5
d_call: NA
v_call: TRBV2
cdr3_length: 16
cdr3_aa: CASSEGTLDSNQPQHF
cdr3_nt: TGTGCCAGCAGTGAGGGGACTTTGGATAGCAATCAGCCCCAGCATTTT

clone_size: NA
j_call: TRBJ2-7
d_call: TRBD1
v_call: TRBV10-3
cdr3_length: 14
cdr3_aa: CAIRGQGSSYEQYF
cdr3_nt: TGTGCCATCCGAGGACAGGGAAGCTCCTACGAGCAGTACTTC

clone_size: NA
j_call: TRBJ1-2
d_call: TRBD1
v_call: TRBV27
cdr3_length: 14
cdr3_aa: CASSSQTGGNGYTF
cdr3_nt: TGTGCCAGCAGTTCACAGACAGGGGGTAATGGCTACACCTTC

clone_size: NA
j_call: TRBJ2-1
d_call: TRBD2
v_call: TRBV5-1
cdr3_length: 18
cdr3_aa: CASSQMTSGRGAYNEQFF
cdr3_nt: TGCGCCAGCAGCCAAATGACTAGCGGGAGGGGGGCCTACAATGAGCAGTTCTTC

clone_size: NA
j_call: TRBJ1-5
d_call: NA
v_call: TRBV2
cdr3_length: 13
cdr3_aa: CASSDRAGQPQHF
cdr3_nt: TGTGCCAGCAGTGACAGGGCCGGCCAGCCCCAGCATTTT

clone_size: NA
j_call: TRBJ2-3
d_call: TRBD2
v_call: TRBV27
cdr3_length: 13
cdr3_aa: CASGSGTSDTQYF
cdr3_nt: TGTGCCAGCGGTAGCGGGACTTCGGATACGCAGTATTTT

clone_size: NA
j_call: TRBJ2-5
d_call: NA
v_call: TRBV18
cdr3_length: 14
cdr3_aa: CASSSAAGVETQYF
cdr3_nt: TGTGCCAGCTCTTCGGCGGCCGGGGTGGAGACCCAGTACTTC

clone_size: NA
j_call: TRBJ2-7
d_call: TRBD1
v_call: TRBV9
cdr3_length: 15
cdr3_aa: CASSPRTGGLDEQYF
cdr3_nt: TGTGCCAGCAGCCCAAGGACAGGGGGGTTAGACGAGCAGTACTTC

clone_size: NA
j_call: TRBJ2-3
d_call: NA
v_call: TRBV10-3
cdr3_length: 14
cdr3_aa: CAIRVYPGTDTQYF
cdr3_nt: TGTGCCATCAGGGTCTACCCGGGCACAGATACGCAGTATTTT

clone_size: once
j_call: TRBJ1-2
d_call: NA
v_call: TRBV29-1
cdr3_length: 13
cdr3_aa: CSVERGRGYGYTF
cdr3_nt: TGCAGCGTTGAGAGGGGCAGGGGTTATGGCTACACCTTC

clone_size: NA
j_call: TRBJ2-6
d_call: NA
v_call: TRBV21-1
cdr3_length: 22
cdr3_aa: CASSKAGHAGVPVSSGANVLTF
cdr3_nt: TGTGCCAGCAGCAAAGCAGGGCATGCGGGGGTTCCAGTTTCCTCTGGGGCCAACGTCCTGACTTTC

clone_size: NA
j_call: TRBJ2-1
d_call: NA
v_call: TRBV6-1
cdr3_length: 14
cdr3_aa: CASSGGQLYNEQFF
cdr3_nt: TGTGCCAGCAGTGGCGGACAGCTGTACAATGAGCAGTTCTTC

clone_size: NA
j_call: TRBJ2-3
d_call: TRBD2
v_call: TRBV2
cdr3_length: 14
cdr3_aa: CASSSGRYSDTQYF
cdr3_nt: TGTGCCAGCAGCAGCGGGAGATATTCAGATACGCAGTATTTT

clone_size: NA
j_call: TRBJ2-7
d_call: TRBD2
v_call: TRBV29-1
cdr3_length: 13
cdr3_aa: CSAGIAGGPEQYF
cdr3_nt: TGCAGCGCCGGAATAGCGGGAGGGCCTGAGCAGTACTTC

clone_size: NA
j_call: TRBJ2-7
d_call: NA
v_call: TRBV5-1
cdr3_length: 15
cdr3_aa: CASSWGTRGIYEQYF
cdr3_nt: TGCGCCAGCAGCTGGGGGACCCGCGGGATTTACGAGCAGTACTTC

clone_size: once
j_call: TRBJ1-1
d_call: NA
v_call: TRBV19
cdr3_length: 13
cdr3_aa: CASSIEGGSEAFF
cdr3_nt: TGTGCCAGTAGTATAGAGGGGGGATCTGAAGCTTTCTTT

clone_size: NA
j_call: TRBJ2-7
d_call: TRBD1
v_call: TRBV29-1
cdr3_length: 13
cdr3_aa: CSAEGAGGYEQYF
cdr3_nt: TGCAGCGCCGAGGGGGCAGGGGGCTACGAGCAGTACTTC

clone_size: NA
j_call: TRBJ1-2
d_call: NA
v_call: TRBV18
cdr3_length: 14
cdr3_aa: CASSPDSSPYGYTF
cdr3_nt: TGTGCCAGCTCACCTGACTCCTCACCCTATGGCTACACCTTC

clone_size: few
j_call: TRBJ2-2
d_call: TRBD2
v_call: TRBV28
cdr3_length: 16
cdr3_aa: CASLSGLAGDHGELFF
cdr3_nt: TGTGCCAGCCTTTCAGGCCTAGCGGGAGACCACGGGGAGCTGTTTTTT

clone_size: NA
j_call: TRBJ2-2
d_call: TRBD2
v_call: TRBV28
cdr3_length: 14
cdr3_aa: CASKGTSVVGELFF
cdr3_nt: TGTGCCAGCAAAGGAACTAGCGTTGTCGGGGAGCTGTTTTTT

clone_size: once
j_call: TRBJ2-2
d_call: TRBD2
v_call: TRBV7-7
cdr3_length: 16
cdr3_aa: CVQRASGRGNTGELFF
cdr3_nt: TGTGTACAGAGGGCTAGCGGGAGGGGGAACACCGGGGAGCTGTTTTTT

clone_size: NA
j_call: TRBJ1-3
d_call: TRBD1
v_call: TRBV7-9
cdr3_length: 18
cdr3_aa: CASSLYGTGDAAGNTIYF
cdr3_nt: TGTGCCAGCAGCTTATATGGGACAGGGGATGCTGCTGGAAACACCATATATTTT

clone_size: once
j_call: TRBJ2-2
d_call: TRBD2
v_call: TRBV5-4
cdr3_length: 16
cdr3_aa: CASRWGGNSNTGELFF
cdr3_nt: TGTGCCAGCAGGTGGGGGGGAAATTCGAACACCGGGGAGCTGTTTTTT

clone_size: NA
j_call: TRBJ1-2
d_call: TRBD1
v_call: TRBV5-1
cdr3_length: 12
cdr3_aa: CASSFTGDGYTF
cdr3_nt: TGCGCCAGCAGCTTTACAGGGGACGGCTACACCTTC

clone_size: NA
j_call: TRBJ1-5
d_call: TRBD1
v_call: TRBV18
cdr3_length: 15
cdr3_aa: CASSPDRVPNQPQHF
cdr3_nt: TGTGCCAGCTCTCCGGACAGGGTCCCGAATCAGCCCCAGCATTTT

clone_size: once
j_call: TRBJ2-1
d_call: TRBD2
v_call: TRBV10-3
cdr3_length: 16
cdr3_aa: CAIIAGLAGGNNEQFF
cdr3_nt: TGTGCCATCATTGCGGGACTAGCGGGAGGGAACAATGAGCAGTTCTTC

clone_size: NA
j_call: TRBJ2-5
d_call: NA
v_call: TRBV7-9
cdr3_length: 13
cdr3_aa: CASSLLGGETQYF
cdr3_nt: TGTGCCAGCAGCTTATTGGGAGGAGAGACCCAGTACTTC

clone_size: NA
j_call: TRBJ2-7
d_call: NA
v_call: TRBV19
cdr3_length: 13
cdr3_aa: CASSIRRRAEQYF
cdr3_nt: TGTGCCAGTAGTATTAGGAGACGCGCCGAGCAGTACTTC

clone_size: once
j_call: TRBJ1-4
d_call: NA
v_call: TRBV9
cdr3_length: 15
cdr3_aa: CASSPQGVAGEKLFF
cdr3_nt: TGTGCCAGCAGCCCCCAAGGGGTGGCAGGGGAAAAACTGTTTTTC

clone_size: NA
j_call: TRBJ2-7
d_call: TRBD1
v_call: TRBV19
cdr3_length: 19
cdr3_aa: CASSMSPLDRASSKNEQYF
cdr3_nt: TGTGCCAGTAGTATGTCCCCCCTCGACAGGGCCTCCTCGAAGAACGAGCAGTACTTC

clone_size: few
j_call: TRBJ1-4
d_call: NA
v_call: TRBV10-3
cdr3_length: 12
cdr3_aa: CATRGGNEKLFF
cdr3_nt: TGTGCCACGCGCGGAGGGAATGAAAAACTGTTTTTT

clone_size: NA
j_call: TRBJ2-7
d_call: TRBD2
v_call: TRBV5-1
cdr3_length: 15
cdr3_aa: CASRLAGASSYEQYF
cdr3_nt: TGCGCCAGCAGGCTAGCGGGGGCTAGCTCCTACGAGCAGTACTTC

clone_size: NA
j_call: TRBJ2-5
d_call: NA
v_call: TRBV19
cdr3_length: 13
cdr3_aa: CASSGQAQETQYF
cdr3_nt: TGTGCCAGTAGTGGCCAGGCCCAAGAGACCCAGTACTTC

clone_size: NA
j_call: TRBJ2-7
d_call: NA
v_call: TRBV7-2
cdr3_length: 14
cdr3_aa: CASSPSGYAYEQYF
cdr3_nt: TGTGCCAGCAGCCCGAGCGGATACGCCTACGAGCAGTACTTC

clone_size: NA
j_call: TRBJ2-7
d_call: TRBD1
v_call: TRBV10-3
cdr3_length: 12
cdr3_aa: CAIGDRVYEQYF
cdr3_nt: TGTGCCATCGGCGACAGGGTCTACGAGCAGTACTTC

clone_size: NA
j_call: TRBJ2-3
d_call: NA
v_call: TRBV6-5
cdr3_length: 15
cdr3_aa: CASGPLDLLPDTQYF
cdr3_nt: TGTGCCAGCGGACCACTAGACTTGCTTCCAGATACGCAGTATTTT

clone_size: once
j_call: TRBJ1-1
d_call: TRBD1
v_call: TRBV28
cdr3_length: 13
cdr3_aa: CASTLDRAHRAFF
cdr3_nt: TGTGCCAGCACCCTCGACAGGGCCCATCGGGCTTTCTTT

clone_size: NA
j_call: TRBJ2-6
d_call: NA
v_call: TRBV13
cdr3_length: 16
cdr3_aa: CASRPSIHSGANVLTF
cdr3_nt: TGTGCCAGCAGGCCGTCAATACACTCTGGGGCCAACGTCCTGACTTTC

clone_size: NA
j_call: TRBJ2-6
d_call: NA
v_call: TRBV11-2
cdr3_length: 15
cdr3_aa: CASSFAYSGANVLTF
cdr3_nt: TGTGCCAGCAGCTTCGCCTACTCTGGGGCCAACGTCCTGACTTTC

clone_size: NA
j_call: TRBJ1-2
d_call: TRBD1
v_call: TRBV6-5
cdr3_length: 12
cdr3_aa: CASRTGLDGYTF
cdr3_nt: TGTGCCAGCAGGACAGGGTTGGATGGCTACACCTTC

clone_size: NA
j_call: TRBJ2-5
d_call: NA
v_call: TRBV11-2
cdr3_length: 14
cdr3_aa: CASSPGGPGETQYF
cdr3_nt: TGTGCCAGCAGTCCCGGCGGGCCTGGGGAGACCCAGTACTTC

clone_size: NA
j_call: TRBJ2-7
d_call: NA
v_call: TRBV27
cdr3_length: 18
cdr3_aa: CASSFRSAGAVTGYEQYF
cdr3_nt: TGTGCCAGCAGTTTTCGGTCCGCAGGGGCGGTCACGGGCTACGAGCAGTACTTC

clone_size: NA
j_call: TRBJ2-3
d_call: TRBD2
v_call: TRBV11-3
cdr3_length: 17
cdr3_aa: CASSLGGLAGVSDTQYF
cdr3_nt: TGTGCCAGCAGCTTAGGGGGACTAGCGGGGGTGTCAGATACGCAGTATTTT

clone_size: NA
j_call: TRBJ1-2
d_call: NA
v_call: TRBV28
cdr3_length: 12
cdr3_aa: CASNDSPYGYTF
cdr3_nt: TGTGCCAGCAATGACAGCCCTTATGGCTACACCTTC

clone_size: NA
j_call: TRBJ1-1
d_call: NA
v_call: TRBV6-6
cdr3_length: 14
cdr3_aa: CASSYSGGNTEAFF
cdr3_nt: TGTGCCAGCAGTTACTCCGGGGGGAACACTGAAGCTTTCTTT

clone_size: once
j_call: TRBJ2-1
d_call: TRBD2
v_call: TRBV6-5
cdr3_length: 12
cdr3_aa: CASRPLSGVQFF
cdr3_nt: TGTGCCAGCAGGCCCCTTAGCGGGGTTCAGTTCTTC

clone_size: once
j_call: TRBJ2-6
d_call: TRBD1
v_call: TRBV25-1
cdr3_length: 17
cdr3_aa: CASSITGVRSGANVLTF
cdr3_nt: TGTGCCAGCAGTATAACAGGGGTCCGCTCTGGGGCCAACGTCCTGACTTTC

clone_size: NA
j_call: TRBJ2-2
d_call: TRBD1
v_call: TRBV5-1
cdr3_length: 16
cdr3_aa: CASSLGTGRSTGELFF
cdr3_nt: TGCGCCAGCAGCTTAGGGACAGGGCGGAGCACCGGGGAGCTGTTTTTT

clone_size: NA
j_call: TRBJ2-2
d_call: NA
v_call: TRBV28
cdr3_length: 14
cdr3_aa: CASSRRLNTGELFF
cdr3_nt: TGTGCCAGCAGTAGGCGGCTGAACACCGGGGAGCTGTTTTTT

clone_size: NA
j_call: TRBJ2-5
d_call: TRBD2
v_call: TRBV19
cdr3_length: 15
cdr3_aa: CASSPGTPGGETQYF
cdr3_nt: TGTGCCAGTAGTCCCGGGACCCCCGGGGGGGAGACCCAGTACTTC

clone_size: NA
j_call: TRBJ2-3
d_call: NA
v_call: TRBV7-2
cdr3_length: 14
cdr3_aa: CASSLAPTADTQYF
cdr3_nt: TGTGCCAGCAGCTTAGCCCCGACAGCAGATACGCAGTATTTT

clone_size: NA
j_call: TRBJ2-2
d_call: TRBD2
v_call: TRBV5-1
cdr3_length: 17
cdr3_aa: CASSPRLAGGDTGELFF
cdr3_nt: TGCGCCAGCAGCCCGAGACTAGCGGGAGGGGACACCGGGGAGCTGTTTTTT